This T cell receptor beta chain was sequenced during a study of response to subunit inactivated influenza vaccine. TCRdb independently ran MiXCR on the RT-PCR reads; one entry per CDR3 protein. The sample contains under 800,000 distinct CDR3 sequences, roughly 13% of which appear only once. This clonotype has a count of ten or more. Germline values: CDR1 SQVTM, CDR2 ANQGSEA. V shed 3 bases and J shed 0 bases, with 6 bases lying between them. The CDR3 covers 14 residues. The source of this sequence is a man aged 50-60 years who received an inactivated influenza vaccine. Specimen: PBMCs from blood, collected 14 days before vaccination. The V call is TRBV29-1, the J call TRBJ1-6; D unclear. CDR3 residues: CSVDWSSYNSPLHF. For the CDR3, the DNA is TGCAGCGTTGATTGGAGCTCCTATAATTCACCCCTCCACTTT.